This T cell receptor (beta chain) was documented in a study of T cell responses to AZD1222 COVID-19 vaccine. A remark on this clone: Its antigen is unidentified.

Study conclusions and caveats: The study sampled repertoires only after the peak T cell response. Donors in the cohort were predominantly white British and more often female, and clonal diversity was possibly underestimated. Seropositivity was recorded at baseline in only 6 or 7 AZD1222 recipients.

The V and J ends lost 7 bases and 0 bases respectively, with 13 bases between them. Germline V lookup: CDR1 SGHAT, CDR2 FQNNGV. The CDR3 has 15 residues. Using immunoSEQ multiplex PCR, the repertoire was profiled, and TCRdb retains in-frame clones only, with some absent. The profile shows approximately 130,000 clones, about nine tenths of them singletons. The TCR comes from an adult who received the AZD1222 COVID-19 vaccine. V is TRBV11-2 and J is TRBJ1-3, with D unclear. The input for sequencing was peripheral blood, taken 28 days after the second AZD1222 dose. The CDR3 DNA follows: TGTGCCAGCACCCACAAGGGAGACTCTGGAAACACCATATATTTT. Residues: CASTHKGDSGNTIYF.